The rows below give T cell receptor beta chains drawn from one sample of a study of T cell changes during pregnancy in multiple sclerosis. The table came from immunoSEQ multiplex PCR; TCRdb's copy has only in-frame clones and leaves some out. The table lists some 99,000 clones, roughly 92% of them singletons. This specimen was peripheral blood, taken after pregnancy. Receptors were obtained from a female donor with multiple sclerosis, enrolled in a pregnancy study. CDR3s include the opening cysteine and the closing phenylalanine or tryptophan. Fields, in order: CDR3 length, V gene, clone size, D gene, J gene, CDR3 protein, CDR3 DNA. The D gene is left open where the match is weak. Clone size is given for some rows only: seen once, a few or many times, or a class if the clone is expanded.

19	TRBV10-3	.	.	TRBJ2-7	CAISESNRLKFRYELEQYF	TGTGCCATCAGTGAGTCGAACAGACTAAAATTTCGTTACGAATTGGAGCAGTACTTC
14	TRBV6-1	.	.	TRBJ2-1	CASSETDGNNEQFF	TGTGCCAGCAGTGAAACAGACGGCAACAATGAGCAGTTCTTC
15	TRBV4-3	.	.	TRBJ1-4	CASGPTSSGGEKLFF	TGCGCCAGCGGTCCTACCAGCTCCGGCGGTGAAAAACTGTTTTTT
13	TRBV19	.	.	TRBJ2-3	CASALTSTDTQYF	TGTGCCAGTGCGCTCACGAGCACAGATACGCAGTATTTT
14	TRBV9	.	TRBD2	TRBJ2-1	CASSVGTSDNEQFF	TGTGCCAGCAGCGTAGGGACTAGCGACAATGAGCAGTTCTTC
15	TRBV11-2	once	.	TRBJ1-4	CASRPRGATNEKLFF	TGTGCCAGCAGGCCAAGGGGTGCAACTAATGAAAAACTGTTTTTT
12	TRBV5-4	.	.	TRBJ2-7	CASSLVGVEQYF	TGTGCCAGCAGCTTGGTAGGGGTCGAGCAGTACTTC
19	TRBV12-5	.	TRBD1	TRBJ2-3	CASGLSQDREVGGTDTQYF	TGTGCTAGTGGTTTGTCCCAGGACAGGGAGGTTGGCGGCACAGATACGCAGTATTTT
15	TRBV19	.	TRBD1	TRBJ1-1	CASLPTRTGGTEAFF	TGTGCCAGTTTACCCACTCGGACAGGGGGGACTGAAGCTTTCTTT
14	TRBV30	.	TRBD2	TRBJ2-2	CAWTGGVNTGELFF	TGTGCCTGGACGGGAGGGGTCAACACCGGGGAGCTGTTTTTT
17	TRBV19	once	TRBD2	TRBJ2-2	CASSRTSGRTNTGELFF	TGTGCCAGTAGTAGGACTAGCGGGAGGACGAACACCGGGGAGCTGTTTTTT
14	TRBV13	.	.	TRBJ2-7	CASSSGSSGYEQYF	TGTGCCAGCAGCTCCGGGTCAAGCGGTTACGAGCAGTACTTC
16	TRBV13	once	TRBD2	TRBJ2-3	CASSLRTSGRGDTQYF	TGTGCCAGCAGCTTGAGGACTAGCGGGAGAGGCGATACGCAGTATTTT
15	TRBV11-2	.	TRBD1	TRBJ2-3	CASSPTGGSTDTQYF	TGTGCCAGCAGCCCGACAGGGGGCTCAACAGATACGCAGTATTTT
14	TRBV5-1	.	.	TRBJ2-3	CASSYGQNTDTQYF	TGCGCCAGCAGCTACGGACAGAACACAGATACGCAGTATTTT
16	TRBV5-4	.	.	TRBJ2-7	CASSLGGRGGGGEQYF	TGTGCCAGCAGCTTGGGGGGAAGGGGGGGAGGTGGCGAGCAGTACTTC